Below are 6 T cell receptor beta chains sequenced from a single sample in a study of blood T cell repertoires in COVID-19. The assay was immunoSEQ multiplex PCR, and TCRdb's table has in-frame clones only and misses some. The table shows 200,000 to 250,000 clones, with over 75% occurring only once. The specimen was peripheral blood. The receptors shown here come from a woman in her 70s with COVID-19, enrolled during active disease.

This chain connects TRBV3-1 (or the pseudogene TRBV3-2) to TRBJ1-1, with D possibly being TRBD1 (6 bases). Trimming removed 1 base at V and 1 base at J, with 19 bases between. There are 18 residues in the CDR3. Germline V gene sequence: CDR1 LGHDT, CDR2 YNNKEL (reference sequence). CDR3 residues: CASSQGFCVGTRNTEAFF. CDR3 in DNA: TGTGCCAGCAGCCAAGGTTTCTGCGTCGGGACAAGGAACACTGAAGCTTTCTTT.

V and J are TRBV25-1 and TRBJ2-6; 7 nucleotides agree with TRBD1. The CDR3 contains 16 residues. Per germline, CDR1 MGHDK and CDR2 SYGVNS. The V gene end was trimmed by 5 bases and the J gene end by 1 base; junction bases not matched to a gene: 5. The DNA of the CDR3 is TGTGCCAGCAGTACAGGGGTTTTATCTGGGGCCAACGTCCTGACTTTC. This codes for CASSTGVLSGANVLTF.

The chain uses TRBV5-6 and TRBJ2-7, with D possibly being TRBD1 (6 bases). CDR3 length equals 18 residues. V was cut by 3 bases and J by 0 bases, with 22 bases left in between. Looked up from germline, CDR1 is SGHDT and CDR2 is YYEEEE. In DNA, the CDR3 is TGTGCCAGCAGCTCTGGGGTGATACAGGGTATACTCTCCTACGAGCAGTACTTC. It translates to CASSSGVIQGILSYEQYF.

This sequence joins TRBV7-3 and TRBJ1-2; D is unclear. The V and J ends lost 0 bases and 5 bases respectively, with 10 bases between them. Germline loops: CDR1 SGHTA, CDR2 FQGTGA. This CDR3 is 14 amino acids long. CDR3 residues: CASSLTSEGYGYTF. The CDR3, as DNA: TGTGCCAGCAGCTTAACATCGGAGGGATATGGCTACACCTTC.

This clone was counted between two and nine times. The gene calls are TRBV19 and TRBJ1-3; 7 bases are shared with TRBD1. CDR3 size: 15 residues. The germline V gene has CDR1 LNHDA and CDR2 SQIVND (reference sequence). J lost 4 bases, V lost 5 bases, and 8 bases had no gene match. The CDR3 reads CASSQRGQGGNTIYF. CDR3 bases: TGTGCCAGTAGTCAGAGGGGGCAAGGAGGAAACACCATATATTTT.

V and J are TRBV6-2 or TRBV6-3 and TRBJ2-6, with D perhaps matching TRBD2 (6 bases). The CDR3 runs 14 residues. Germline loops: CDR1 MNHEY, CDR2 SVGEGT. V was shortened by 6 bases and J by 3 bases, with 9 bases between the two germline ends. CDR3 amino acids: CASSIAVGANVLTF. CDR3 sequence (DNA): TGTGCCAGCAGCATAGCGGTTGGGGCCAACGTCCTGACTTTC.